This T cell receptor (beta chain) was sequenced for a study of T cell responses to AZD1222 COVID-19 vaccine. Study-level findings and limits: Spike-specific TCR breadth and depth were elevated following two AZD1222 doses. Mostly white British, mostly female donors; authors suggested clonal diversity may be underestimated. Scientists sampled the repertoires only once the peak T cell response had passed.

This clone appeared once. The antigen remains undetermined. The data were produced by immunoSEQ multiplex PCR, yet TCRdb's version contains in-frame clones alone and is incomplete. The table shows roughly 99,000 clones, with approximately 92% occurring only once. The CDR3 is made up of 16 amino acids. The V end lost 2 bases, the J end lost 0 bases, and 17 bases lay between the germline ends. From germline, CDR1 is GTSNPN and CDR2 SVGIG (reference sequence). This chain connects TRBV30 to TRBJ2-7; D may be TRBD1 (6 bases). The sequences come from peripheral blood, collected 28 days after the second AZD1222 dose. The TCR sequence derives from an adult who received the AZD1222 COVID-19 vaccine. The CDR3 nucleotides read TGTGCCTGGAGTCCACTAGGTAGGACAGTCTCCTACGAGCAGTACTTC. Its protein is CAWSPLGRTVSYEQYF. Supplemented by reference TRBV30 and TRBJ2-7, the full variable domain reads SQTIHQWPATLVQPVGSPLSLECTVEGTSNPNLYWYRQAAGRGLQLLFYSVGIGQISSEVPQNLSASRPQDRQFILSSKKLLLSDSGFYLCAWSPLGRTVSYEQYFGPGTRLTVT.